The 3 T cell receptor beta chains presented below share a single source sample, sequenced in a study of vaccination and CD4 T cells after COVID-19. An Oncomine TCR Beta short-read assay was used to sequence the DNA from cultured CD4+ T cells. TCRdb re-analysed the PCR reads in MiXCR, keeping a single row per CDR3 protein. This table has some 9,600 distinct CDR3 sequences, roughly 25% appearing once. The treatment is: approximately nine-day PBMC culture with coronavirus spike peptide pools or control peptides (ViraFEST assay). For these receptors, no antigen is known. The sequencing here drew on CD4+ T cells from blood, cultured in vitro, taken before SARS-CoV-2 vaccination. These receptors came from a human donor who received a COVID-19 vaccine.

The sample holds a few counts of this clonotype. The chain carries TRBV6-2 or TRBV6-3 and TRBJ1-5, with D hard to call. Per germline, CDR1 MNHEY and CDR2 SVGEGT. The CDR3 loop spans 12 amino acids. Trimming left V 7 bases short and J 2 bases short, with 6 bases between. The CDR3: CASKAGNQPQHF. As DNA, the CDR3 is TGTGCCAGCAAAGCAGGCAATCAGCCCCAGCATTTT.

CDR3 nucleotide sequence: TGTGCCAGCAGTGAAGATGAGGACGATACGCAGTATTTT. Amino acid sequence: CASSEDEDDTQYF. The V gene is TRBV6-1, the J gene TRBJ2-3; D remains unclear. V dropped 1 base and J dropped 6 bases, with 8 bases sitting between them. Germline-derived CDR1 and CDR2 are MNHNS and SASEGT. The CDR3 is made up of 13 amino acids.

The rearrangement uses TRBV19 and TRBJ1-1; 7 bases are shared with TRBD1. This CDR3 is built from 15 residues. Trimming removed 4 bases from V and 1 base from J; junction bases left unmatched: 6. From germline, CDR1 is LNHDA and CDR2 SQIVND (reference sequence). CDR3 in DNA: TGTGCCAGTAGTAGACAGGGTGTCCGGAACACTGAAGCTTTCTTT. It yields the protein CASSRQGVRNTEAFF. The full variable domain, its missing parts supplied by reference TRBV19 and TRBJ1-1, is DGGITQSPKYLFRKEGQNVTLSCEQNLNHDAMYWYRQDPGQGLRLIYYSQIVNDFQKGDIAEGYSVSREKKESFPLTVTSAQKNPTAFYLCASSRQGVRNTEAFFGQGTRLTVV.